Following are 2 T cell receptor beta chains from one sample sequenced in a study of T cells in tuberculosis. Clones were read by immunoSEQ multiplex PCR, and TCRdb kept only the in-frame ones, dropping some. The sample records roughly 34,000 clones, nearly 90% being singletons. Time point: new active TB diagnosis, blood taken before or within 7 days of starting treatment. Sequenced material: PBMCs, taken at tuberculosis diagnosis. The receptors were sampled from an adult with tuberculosis.

The chain links TRBV15 to TRBJ2-5; TRBD2 agrees at 9 bases. Germline V gene lookup returns CDR1 LNHNV and CDR2 YYDKDF (reference sequence). The junction had 11 bases not matched to a gene; V was cut back by 0 bases and J by 9 bases. CDR3 length: 16 residues. CDR3 DNA: TGTGCCACCAGCAGAGATCGAGCGGGGGGAGGTGGACCCCAGTACTTC. Residues: CATSRDRAGGGGPQYF.

This chain joins TRBV2 and TRBJ2-3, with 8 positions matching TRBD2. V lost 8 bases and J lost 0; bases outside the gene matches: 13. The CDR3 length is 17 residues. Germline CDR1 reads SNHLY; CDR2 reads FYNNEI. The CDR3 here is CASGQTSGGASTDTQYF. Here the CDR3 DNA reads TGTGCCAGCGGCCAAACTAGCGGCGGAGCTAGCACAGATACGCAGTATTTT.